This entry concerns a single T cell receptor beta chain. V lost 2 bases to trimming and J lost 2 bases, with 10 bases between them. Germline assignment: CDR1 SGDLS and CDR2 YYNGEE. This CDR3 has 14 amino acids. Investigators amplified TCR beta CDR3 regions from RNA transcripts. Second-round multiplex PCR followed a first-round RT-PCR using HTBI primers. A single record per CDR3 protein comes from TCRdb applying MiXCR to the multiplex PCR reads. The table lists around 1,200,000 distinct CDR3 sequences, about 40% of them singletons. The data belong to a study of Graves' ophthalmopathy and Graves' hyperthyroidism.

The rearrangement links TRBV9 to TRBJ1-2; D gene ambiguous. The sequence was obtained from an adult man with Graves' hyperthyroidism. Sequences were obtained from peripheral blood or thyroid tissue (not recorded which). CDR3 DNA sequence: TGTGCCAGCAGCGTTGTCCCGGGGAACTATGGCTACACCTTC. Its translation: CASSVVPGNYGYTF.